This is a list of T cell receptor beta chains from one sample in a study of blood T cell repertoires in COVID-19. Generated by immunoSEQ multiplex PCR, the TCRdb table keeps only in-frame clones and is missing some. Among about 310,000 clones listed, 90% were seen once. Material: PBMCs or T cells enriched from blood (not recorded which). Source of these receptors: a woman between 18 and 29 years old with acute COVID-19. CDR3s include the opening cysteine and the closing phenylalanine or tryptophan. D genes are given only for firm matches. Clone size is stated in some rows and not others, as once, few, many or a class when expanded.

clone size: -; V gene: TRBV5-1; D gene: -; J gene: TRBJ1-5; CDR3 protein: CASSSSGEPNQPQHF; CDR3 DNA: TGCGCCAGCAGTAGTAGCGGGGAGCCTAATCAGCCCCAGCATTTT
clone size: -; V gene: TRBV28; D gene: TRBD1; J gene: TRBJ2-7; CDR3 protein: CASRTGGPSYEQYF; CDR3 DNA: TGTGCCAGCCGAACAGGGGGCCCCTCCTACGAGCAGTACTTC
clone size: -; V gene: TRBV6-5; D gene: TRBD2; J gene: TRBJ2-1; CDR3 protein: CASSYSTGSGRNEQFF; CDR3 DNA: TGTGCCAGCAGTTACTCGACAGGTAGCGGGAGAAATGAGCAGTTCTTC
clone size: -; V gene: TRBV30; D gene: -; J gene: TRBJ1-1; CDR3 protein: CAWSVTHAEAFF; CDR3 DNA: TGTGCCTGGAGTGTAACACACGCTGAAGCTTTCTTT
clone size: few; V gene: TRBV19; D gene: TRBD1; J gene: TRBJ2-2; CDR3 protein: CASSRDRGENTGELFF; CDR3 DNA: TGTGCCAGTAGTAGGGACAGGGGAGAAAACACCGGGGAGCTGTTTTTT
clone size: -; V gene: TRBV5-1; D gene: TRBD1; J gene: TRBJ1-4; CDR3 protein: CASSLEGQGNEKLFF; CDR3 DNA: TGCGCCAGCAGCTTAGAGGGACAGGGGAATGAAAAACTGTTTTTT
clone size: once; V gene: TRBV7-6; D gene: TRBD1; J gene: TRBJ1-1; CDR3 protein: CASSLGQGSAFF; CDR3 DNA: TGTGCCAGCAGCTTGGGACAGGGCTCGGCTTTCTTT
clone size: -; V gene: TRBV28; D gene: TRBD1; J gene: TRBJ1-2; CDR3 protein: CASSLGTGEGYTF; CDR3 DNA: TGTGCCAGCAGCCTCGGGACAGGGGAGGGCTACACCTTC
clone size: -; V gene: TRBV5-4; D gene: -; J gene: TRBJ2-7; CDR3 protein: CASSLGIAYEQYF; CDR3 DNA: TGTGCCAGCAGCCTCGGGATTGCCTACGAGCAGTACTTC
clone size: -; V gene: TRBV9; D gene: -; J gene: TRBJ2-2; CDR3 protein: CASSERTGHTGELFF; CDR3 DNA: TGTGCCAGCAGCGAGCGGACGGGTCACACCGGGGAGCTGTTTTTT
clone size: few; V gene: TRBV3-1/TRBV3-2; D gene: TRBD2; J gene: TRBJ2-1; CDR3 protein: CASSQDLTSAHEQFF; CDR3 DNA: TGTGCCAGCAGCCAAGACCTAACTAGCGCACATGAGCAGTTCTTC
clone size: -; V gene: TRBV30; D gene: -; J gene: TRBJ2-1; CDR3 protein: CAWSRAAGYNEQFF; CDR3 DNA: TGTGCCTGGAGTAGGGCAGCGGGCTACAATGAGCAGTTCTTC
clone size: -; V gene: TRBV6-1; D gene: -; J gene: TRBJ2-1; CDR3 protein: CASSENWSGENGNEQFF; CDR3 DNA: TGTGCCAGCAGTGAAAATTGGTCAGGGGAAAACGGGAATGAGCAGTTCTTC
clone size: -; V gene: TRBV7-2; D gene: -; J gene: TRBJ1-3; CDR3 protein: CASSLTGWGAGNTIYF; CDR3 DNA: TGTGCCAGCAGCTTAACGGGGTGGGGAGCAGGAAACACCATATATTTT
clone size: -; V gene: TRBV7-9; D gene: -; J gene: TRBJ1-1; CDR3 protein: CASSAVLTMNTEAFF; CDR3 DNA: TGTGCCAGCAGCGCCGTGCTGACAATGAACACTGAAGCTTTCTTT
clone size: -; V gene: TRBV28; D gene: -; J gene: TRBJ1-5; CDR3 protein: CRVLEPQHF; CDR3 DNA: TGTCGAGTTTTGGAGCCCCAGCATTTT
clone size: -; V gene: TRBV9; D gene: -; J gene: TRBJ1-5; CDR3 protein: CASSVEGGQPQHF; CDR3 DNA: TGTGCCAGCAGCGTAGAGGGAGGGCAGCCCCAGCATTTT
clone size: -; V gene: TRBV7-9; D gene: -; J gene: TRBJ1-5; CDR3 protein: CASSLGAGAGQPQHF; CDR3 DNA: TGTGCCAGCAGCTTAGGAGCTGGGGCAGGACAGCCCCAGCATTTT
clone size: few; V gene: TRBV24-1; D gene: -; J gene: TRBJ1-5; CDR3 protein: CATSDLTGTQHF; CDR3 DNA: TGTGCCACCAGTGATTTGACCGGGACCCAGCATTTT
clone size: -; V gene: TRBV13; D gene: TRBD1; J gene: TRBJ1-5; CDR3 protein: CASSLQGEAQPQHF; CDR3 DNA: TGTGCCAGCAGCTTACAGGGGGAGGCTCAGCCCCAGCATTTT
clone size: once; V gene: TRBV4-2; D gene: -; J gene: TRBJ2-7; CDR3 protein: CASSREFSYEQYF; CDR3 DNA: TGTGCCAGCAGCCGGGAGTTTAGTTACGAGCAGTACTTC
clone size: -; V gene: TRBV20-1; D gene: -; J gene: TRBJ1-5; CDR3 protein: CSASREAGNQPQHF; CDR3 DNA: TGCAGTGCTAGTCGGGAGGCCGGGAATCAGCCCCAGCATTTT
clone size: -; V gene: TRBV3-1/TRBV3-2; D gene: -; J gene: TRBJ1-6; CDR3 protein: CASNQADRKNSPLHF; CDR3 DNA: TGTGCCAGCAACCAGGCCGACAGAAAGAATTCACCCCTCCACTTT
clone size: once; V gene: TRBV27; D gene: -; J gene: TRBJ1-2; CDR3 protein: CASSSRASSPTGTYGYTF; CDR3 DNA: TGTGCCAGCAGTTCCCGGGCATCCTCTCCGACAGGAACCTATGGCTACACCTTC
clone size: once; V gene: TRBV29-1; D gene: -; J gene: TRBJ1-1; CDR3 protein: CSVEDRGGAEAFF; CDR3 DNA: TGCAGCGTTGAAGATAGGGGGGGTGCTGAAGCTTTCTTT
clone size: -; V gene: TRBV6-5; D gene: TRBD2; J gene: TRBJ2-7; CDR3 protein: CASTVGLAGENEQYF; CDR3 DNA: TGTGCCAGCACCGTAGGGCTAGCGGGAGAGAACGAGCAGTACTTC
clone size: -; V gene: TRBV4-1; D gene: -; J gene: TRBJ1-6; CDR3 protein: CASSQDFNRRLNSPLHF; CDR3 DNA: TGCGCCAGCAGCCAAGATTTTAACAGAAGGTTGAATTCACCCCTCCACTTT
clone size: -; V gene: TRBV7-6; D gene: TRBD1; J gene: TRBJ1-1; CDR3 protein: CASSLGTGDTEAFF; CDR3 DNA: TGTGCCAGCAGCTTGGGCACAGGGGACACTGAAGCTTTCTTT
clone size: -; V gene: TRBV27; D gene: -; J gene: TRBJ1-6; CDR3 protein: CASRREGGYNSPLHF; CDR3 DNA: TGTGCCAGCCGTCGAGAGGGTGGCTATAATTCACCCCTCCACTTT
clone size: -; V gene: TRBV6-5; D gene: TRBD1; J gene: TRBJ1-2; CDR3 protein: CASRAGQGGEQGYTF; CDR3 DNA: TGTGCCAGCCGGGCCGGACAGGGAGGGGAACAGGGCTACACCTTC
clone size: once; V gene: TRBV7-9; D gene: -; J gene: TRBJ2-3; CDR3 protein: CASSFKGLDTQYF; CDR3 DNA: TGTGCCAGCAGCTTTAAGGGGTTAGATACGCAGTATTTT
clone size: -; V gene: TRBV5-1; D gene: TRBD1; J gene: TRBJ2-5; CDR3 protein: CASSLSGQGYQETQYF; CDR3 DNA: TGCGCCAGCAGCTTGTCCGGACAGGGATACCAAGAGACCCAGTACTTC
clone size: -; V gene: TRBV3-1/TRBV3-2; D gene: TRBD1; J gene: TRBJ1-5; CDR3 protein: CASSQDRVYQPQHF; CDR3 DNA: TGTGCCAGCAGCCAGGACAGGGTCTATCAGCCCCAGCATTTT
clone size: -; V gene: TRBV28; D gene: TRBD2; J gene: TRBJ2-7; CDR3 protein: CASSLGGLAGVRGSYEQYF; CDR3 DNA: TGTGCCAGCAGTCTAGGGGGACTAGCGGGGGTAAGGGGCTCCTACGAGCAGTACTTC
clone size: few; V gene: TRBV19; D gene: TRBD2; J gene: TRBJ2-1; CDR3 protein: CASSISSGAPNEQFF; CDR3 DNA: TGTGCCAGTAGTATTTCTAGCGGGGCCCCCAATGAGCAGTTCTTC
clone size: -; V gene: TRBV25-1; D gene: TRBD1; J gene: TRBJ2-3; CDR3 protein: CASSPGQGETDTQYF; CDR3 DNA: TGTGCCAGCAGTCCGGGACAGGGAGAGACAGATACGCAGTATTTT